These 2 T cell receptor beta chains share one sample of origin, sequenced in a study of OX40 agonist ivuxolimab in advanced cancers. Libraries were constructed by the immunoSEQ multiplex PCR assay. TCRdb carries this immuneACCESS record with in-frame sequences only. Its versions omit some clonotypes, under half of them owing to an unresolved V gene in the studies checked, with the rest unexplained. Here the sample has tens of thousands of clones; approximately 80% occur a single time. Approximately 2.5% of the sample rests with the top ten. This sample comprised CD4+ or CD8+ T cells sorted from blood, obtained in a trial of the OX40 agonist ivuxolimab. These TCRs come from an adult with an advanced solid tumor such as melanoma, head and neck, liver or kidney cancer.

This CDR3 reads CASSSTGTLYEQYF. The CDR3 bases are TGTGCCAGCAGTTCCACTGGGACCCTCTACGAGCAGTACTTC. The rearrangement uses TRBV11-3 and TRBJ2-7; possibly TRBD1 or TRBD2 for D (5 bases each). The CDR3 length is 14 residues. Germline-derived CDR1 and CDR2 are SGHNT and YENEEA. Deletions cut 6 bases from V and 3 bases from J, with 15 bases between.

The gene calls are TRBV5-6 and TRBJ1-3; 8 bases line up with TRBD1. Germline V gene sequence: CDR1 SGHDT, CDR2 YYEEEE. J was trimmed by 8 bases and V by 4 bases; bases with no gene match: 5. The CDR3 is 13 residues long. The CDR3 nucleotides are TGTGCCAGCAGCAGCGGACAGGGAGACACCATATATTTT. This encodes CASSSGQGDTIYF.